This T cell receptor beta chain was obtained from a study of blood T cell repertoires in COVID-19. Study-wide context: The cDNA or gDNA used as material had been derived from T cells, B-cell-depleted T cells, or PBMCs.

Methods used by the authors: Nucleated cell counts were estimated from reference gene primer amplification. Profiled with immunoSEQ multiplex PCR; TCRdb holds only in-frame clones, not every one. V, J and clone size reflect that table, while D and trimming were determined from the DNA. The sample holds about 500,000 clones, roughly 89% seen once. The junction had 8 bases not matched to a gene; V was cut back by 6 bases and J by 0 bases. The CDR3 covers 15 residues. CDR1 is MNHEY, CDR2 SMNVEV, per germline (reference sequence). Patients from Seattle were sampled longitudinally, starting during active infection.

The source of this sequence is a woman aged 50 to 60 with COVID-19, enrolled during active disease. The material sequenced was peripheral blood. The chain carries TRBV27 and TRBJ2-7, with 7 bases lining up with TRBD2. The CDR3 loop reads CASRLSGDSSYEQYF. CDR3 DNA: TGTGCCAGCAGGTTGAGCGGGGATAGCTCCTACGAGCAGTACTTC.